Included here is one TCR beta chain sequence, with context. Only in-frame clones appear in the TCRdb table, and some are missing; sequencing was by immunoSEQ multiplex PCR. The profile shows roughly 220,000 clones, over 60% of them singletons. This entry is derived from a study of blood T cell repertoires in COVID-19. The CDR3 spans 13 residues. Trimming removed 4 bases from V and 3 bases from J, with 9 bases in between. The V gene's germline CDR1 is SEHNR and CDR2 FQNEAQ (reference sequence). This sequence joins TRBV7-9 and TRBJ1-2, with a weak D call TRBD1 (5 bases). The clonotype was recovered from a woman between 70 and 85 years old with acute or convalescent COVID-19. Sequencing was done on a sample of peripheral blood. The CDR3 DNA reads as TGTGCCAGCAGCTGGCAGGGTGACTATGGCTACACCTTC. Translated, it gives CASSWQGDYGYTF.